Below are 25 T cell receptor beta chains sequenced from a single sample in a study of early T cells in non-severe SARS-CoV-2 infection. TCRdb reanalysed the 5' RACE reads using MiXCR and keeps one entry per CDR3 protein. Among tens of thousands of distinct CDR3 sequences listed, roughly 7.7% were seen once. Sequencing was done on a sample of whole blood. Receptors originate from an adult who was a healthcare worker with PCR-confirmed SARS-CoV-2 infection or an uninfected control (not recorded which).

This clonotype was seen repeatedly, ten times or more. The chain is built from TRBV5-5 and TRBJ2-3; 7 nucleotides line up with TRBD2. Per the germline V gene, CDR1 is SGHKS and CDR2 is YYEKEE (reference sequence). The CDR3 loop spans 15 amino acids. Unmatched junction bases numbered 4, after V lost 3 bases and J lost 0 bases. CDR3 loop: CASSSSGASTDTQYF. The CDR3 DNA sequence: TGTGCCAGCAGCTCGAGCGGGGCCAGCACAGATACGCAGTATTTT.

This clonotype was seen many times. The J gene is TRBJ2-1, the V gene TRBV7-9; 8 positions agree with TRBD2. CDR3 length: 16 residues. Germline V CDR1 and CDR2: SEHNR, FQNEAQ (reference sequence). V was clipped by 1 base and J by 7 bases; unmatched bases: 9. The CDR3 nucleotides are TGTGCCAGCAGCTTAGGCATCGGGAGGGCCAATAATGAGCAGTTCTTC. Translating gives CASSLGIGRANNEQFF.

The sample holds many counts of this clonotype. This rearrangement joins TRBV7-9 to TRBJ2-5, with TRBD1 as a possible D gene (5 bases). CDR3 length: 15 residues. Germline V CDR1 and CDR2: SEHNR, FQNEAQ (reference sequence). V lost 0 bases to trimming and J lost 1 base, with 9 bases between them. The CDR3 region is CASSLAATAQETQYF. The CDR3 nucleotides read TGTGCCAGCAGCTTAGCCGCGACAGCCCAAGAGACCCAGTACTTC.

The V call is TRBV20-1, the J call TRBJ1-2, with 9 bases matching TRBD1. The germline V gene has CDR1 DFQATT and CDR2 SNEGSKA (reference sequence). The junction had 6 bases not matched to a gene; V was cut back by 6 bases and J by 4 bases. The length of the CDR3 is 13 residues. The CDR3 sequence: CSAGQGLSYGYTF. The CDR3, as DNA: TGCAGTGCCGGACAGGGGTTATCCTATGGCTACACCTTC.

This clonotype was seen many times. The chain uses TRBV2 and TRBJ1-2; D might be TRBD1 (5 bases). The CDR3 is 14 amino acids. V was trimmed by 10 bases and J by 4 bases, leaving 19 bases between them. CDR1 SNHLY and CDR2 FYNNEI come from the germline V gene. The CDR3 loop reads CATLPGETGYGYTF. In DNA, the CDR3 is TGTGCCACCCTCCCGGGGGAAACCGGCTATGGCTACACCTTC.

CDR3 bases: TGTGCCAGCAGCTTAGTCGAGACAGGGTATGGCTACACCTTC. It is translated as CASSLVETGYGYTF. The chain links TRBV11-2 to TRBJ1-2; 7 bases align to TRBD1. Trimming removed 1 base from V and 5 bases from J; junction bases left unmatched: 4. This CDR3 is 14 amino acids long. Per germline, CDR1 SGHAT and CDR2 FQNNGV.

Ten or more counts support this clonotype. The chain employs TRBV7-9 and TRBJ2-3, with TRBD1 matching over 9 bases. From germline, CDR1 is SEHNR and CDR2 FQNEAQ (reference sequence). The junction had 4 bases not matched to a gene; V was cut back by 5 bases and J by 4 bases. The CDR3 contains 14 residues. In nucleotides, the CDR3 is TGTGCCAGCAGCGAACAGGGGGCTCCAGATACGCAGTATTTT. Its protein is CASSEQGAPDTQYF.

This clonotype has more than one count but fewer than ten. CDR3 sequence reads: CASSLDHRGADTQYF. As DNA, the CDR3 is TGTGCCAGCAGCTTAGACCACCGGGGTGCAGATACGCAGTATTTT. V usage is TRBV7-3 and J usage is TRBJ2-3; tentative D call: TRBD2 (5 bases). From germline, CDR1 is SGHTA and CDR2 FQGTGA. The CDR3 has 15 residues. V lost 2 bases and J 4 bases, leaving 13 bases between the germline ends.

This clonotype appeared a few times. CDR3 sequence: CASSEAREQYF. Written as DNA, the CDR3 is TGTGCCAGCAGTGAAGCGAGGGAGCAGTACTTC. J is TRBJ2-7 and V is TRBV2, with D uncertain. The length of the CDR3 is 11 residues. Germline lookup yields CDR1 SNHLY and CDR2 FYNNEI. With 0 bases removed from V and 7 bases from J, the gap between germline ends came to 4 bases. Full variable domain (remainder filled in from reference TRBV2 and TRBJ2-7): EPEVTQTPSHQVTQMGQEVILRCVPISNHLYFYWYRQILGQKVEFLVSFYNNEISEKSEIFDDQFSVERPDGSNFTLKIRSTKLEDSAMYFCASSEAREQYFGPGTRLTVT.

This clonotype was observed at least ten times. This chain links TRBV5-4 with TRBJ2-3; 8 bases are shared with TRBD2. CDR1 SGHNT and CDR2 YYREEE come from the germline V gene (reference sequence). The ends lost 0 bases at V and 1 base at J; junction bases unmatched: 1. This CDR3 comprises 15 residues. CDR3 in amino acids: CASSLAGGGTDTQYF. As DNA, the CDR3 is TGTGCCAGCAGCTTGGCCGGGGGGGGCACAGATACGCAGTATTTT.

This clonotype was found many times. The J gene is TRBJ2-3, the V gene TRBV7-2; TRBD2 aligns across 7 bases. The trim removed 3 bases at V and 5 bases at J, leaving 8 bases unmatched. This CDR3 has 15 residues. Germline CDR1 SGHTA, CDR2 FQGNSA. The CDR3: CASSLGLADIDTQYF. In DNA, the CDR3 is TGTGCCAGCAGCTTGGGGCTAGCGGATATAGATACGCAGTATTTT.

This clonotype showed up many times. V gene TRBV10-2 combines with J gene TRBJ1-1; D unresolved. The ends were cut back, 0 bases at V and 6 bases at J, with 8 bases in the middle. This CDR3 has 13 amino acids. From germline, CDR1 is WSHSY and CDR2 SAAADI. CDR3 loop: CASSESPGAEAFF. The DNA for the CDR3 is TGCGCCAGCAGTGAGTCGCCGGGAGCTGAAGCTTTCTTT.

This clonotype has more than one count but fewer than ten. The chain has TRBV29-1 and TRBJ2-1; 7 bases are a match to TRBD2. This CDR3 is built from 14 residues. V lost 3 bases to trimming and J lost 3 bases; unmatched junction nucleotides: 5. Germline lookup yields CDR1 SQVTM and CDR2 ANQGSEA. Written as DNA, the CDR3 is TGCAGCGTTGAGATGGGACTAAGCTACAATGAGCAGTTCTTC. Translated, it gives CSVEMGLSYNEQFF.

This clonotype was counted between two and nine times. In DNA, the CDR3 is TGTGCCAGCAGCGGGGGACTAGCGGGAAGAGATACGCAGTATTTT. It yields the protein CASSGGLAGRDTQYF. The chain carries TRBV27 and TRBJ2-3; 13 bases are shared with TRBD2. The V gene's germline CDR1 is MNHEY and CDR2 SMNVEV (reference sequence). The CDR3 totals 15 residues. Trimming removed 6 bases from V and 5 bases from J; junction bases left unmatched: 5.

This sequence joins TRBV20-1 and TRBJ1-2, with 9 bases aligning to TRBD1. This CDR3 comprises 15 residues. Germline loops: CDR1 DFQATT, CDR2 SNEGSKA (reference sequence). Trimming at V came to 4 bases and at J to 1 base, leaving 7 bases not matched to a gene. DNA for the CDR3: TGCAGTGCTAAGGGACAGGGAGGAATTAACTATGGCTACACCTTC. Its protein product is CSAKGQGGINYGYTF.

This clonotype was detected many times. The rearrangement joins TRBV7-2 to TRBJ2-1; 9 nucleotides line up with TRBD2. The CDR3 spans 15 residues. The junction had 10 bases not matched to a gene; V was cut back by 7 bases and J by 6 bases. Per germline, CDR1 SGHTA and CDR2 FQGNSA. CDR3 bases: TGTGCCAGCACTAAATCCGTAGCGGGAGCCAATGAGCAGTTCTTC. This sequence encodes CASTKSVAGANEQFF.

This clonotype was counted many times. This chain joins TRBV13 and TRBJ2-3, with 14 nucleotides matching TRBD2. The CDR3 sequence is 16 residues long. V gave up 5 bases and J gave up 4 bases; unmatched junction bases: 5. In germline, CDR1 is PRHDT, CDR2 FYEKMQ (reference sequence). CDR3 protein: CASSKRLAGGPDTQYF. The CDR3, as DNA: TGTGCCAGCAGCAAGCGACTAGCGGGAGGGCCAGATACGCAGTATTTT.

This clonotype has a count of ten or more. The chain couples TRBV12-3 or TRBV12-4 to TRBJ2-5, with a weak D call TRBD2 (6 bases). V was clipped by 5 bases and J by 2 bases, with 6 bases between them. This CDR3 is 12 amino acids long. The CDR3 is CASSRGQETQYF. The CDR3 DNA follows: TGTGCCAGCAGTCGGGGGCAAGAGACCCAGTACTTC.

This clonotype was recorded a few times. CDR3 sequence: CASSTLRAEGYEQYF. Written as DNA, the CDR3 is TGTGCCAGCTCAACGCTCCGGGCCGAGGGCTACGAGCAGTACTTC. The V gene is TRBV18, the J gene TRBJ2-7; possible D gene TRBD2, 5 bases. Trimming pared 5 bases from V and 3 bases from J, leaving 17 bases between. Germline assignment: CDR1 KGHSH and CDR2 LQKENI. The CDR3 has 15 amino acids.

This chain joins TRBV5-5 and TRBJ1-5, with unresolved D. Looked up from germline, CDR1 is SGHKS and CDR2 is YYEKEE (reference sequence). Trimming stripped 0 bases from V and 3 bases from J, with 4 bases between. The CDR3 runs to 13 residues. CDR3 sequence: CASSLGLNQPQHF. CDR3 sequence (DNA): TGTGCCAGCAGCTTGGGCCTCAATCAGCCCCAGCATTTT. Full variable domain (rest looked up from reference TRBV5-5 and TRBJ1-5): DAGVTQSPTHLIKTRGQQVTLRCSPISGHKSVSWYQQVLGQGPQFIFQYYEKEERGRGNFPDRFSARQFPNYSSELNVNALLLGDSALYLCASSLGLNQPQHFGDGTRLSIL.

The rearrangement links TRBV18 to TRBJ2-1, with 11 bases fitting TRBD1. V lost 3 bases to trimming and J lost 7 bases; unmatched junction nucleotides: 5. The CDR3 is 15 amino acids. CDR1 and CDR2 from the germline V gene are KGHSH and LQKENI. The CDR3 loop reads CASSPDRGLLNEQFF. In DNA form, the CDR3 reads TGTGCCAGCTCACCGGACAGGGGGCTTTTGAATGAGCAGTTCTTC.

The gene calls are TRBV6-4 and TRBJ1-2, with 8 bases identical to TRBD1. The junction had 9 bases not matched to a gene; V was cut back by 4 bases and J by 8 bases. Germline V CDR1 and CDR2: MRHNA, SNTAGT. CDR3 length: 14 residues. The DNA for the CDR3 is TGTGCCAGCAGTGCTCTACAGGGGGAGGGCGGCTACACCTTC. Residues: CASSALQGEGGYTF.

The rearrangement links TRBV27 to TRBJ1-3; perhaps TRBD1 as D (6 bases). Trimming removed 5 bases at V and 4 bases at J, with 12 bases between. CDR1 and CDR2 (germline): MNHEY, SMNVEV (reference sequence). There are 14 residues in the CDR3. The CDR3 DNA sequence: TGTGCCAGCAGTCCCAGGGGACAAGGAAACACCATATATTTT. Translation: CASSPRGQGNTIYF.

At least ten counts were recorded for this clonotype. This sequence joins TRBV6-5 and TRBJ1-2; D might be TRBD1 (6 bases). CDR3 length: 15 residues. Germline V lookup: CDR1 MNHEY, CDR2 SVGAGI. Trimming removed 2 bases at V and 0 bases at J, with 10 bases between. In DNA, the CDR3 is TGTGCCAGCAGTTACCTGACAGGACCTAACTATGGCTACACCTTC. This translates into CASSYLTGPNYGYTF.

The genes are TRBV28 and TRBJ2-1, with 13 bases matching TRBD2. The J segment lost 7 bases and the V segment lost 4 bases, leaving 7 bases of the junction unmatched. CDR3 size: 16 residues. Germline CDR1 reads MDHEN; CDR2 reads SYDVKM. For the CDR3, the DNA is TGTGCCAGCAGTTCCTGGACTAGCGGGAGAGGGAATGAGCAGTTCTTC. Translated: CASSSWTSGRGNEQFF.